This TCR beta chain was captured by sequencing in a study of T cell changes during pregnancy in multiple sclerosis. Germline V gives CDR1 SGHVS, CDR2 FNYEAQ. The CDR3 covers 14 residues. Losses at the gene ends were 0 bases for V and 4 bases for J; bases not matched to a gene: 0. Assay: immunoSEQ multiplex PCR; the TCRdb copy retains only in-frame clones and omits some. This sample has tens of thousands of clones, with roughly 91% found just once. A few counts support this clone. The starting material was peripheral blood, obtained after pregnancy. The chain recombines TRBV7-6 with TRBJ2-1, with TRBD2 matching over 7 bases. This clonotype originated in a female donor in good health, enrolled as a control in a pregnancy study. CDR3 DNA: TGTGCCAGCAGCTTAGCGGGGGGGTACAATGAGCAGTTCTTC. This sequence encodes CASSLAGGYNEQFF.